This entry concerns a single TCR beta chain. The antigen remains unidentified. The data were taken from a study of Ad26.COV2.S vaccination and SARS-CoV-2 variants. Findings of the study overall: It was found that vaccine and placebo recipients had similar non-spike TCR breadth.

The CDR3 is 13 residues long. V was shortened by 2 bases and J by 5 bases, with 9 bases between the two germline ends. From germline, CDR1 is SNHLY and CDR2 FYNNEI. The table came from immunoSEQ multiplex PCR; TCRdb's copy has only in-frame clones and leaves some out. The sample consists of a few hundred thousand clones, roughly 90% of them appearing once. Treatment indicated: around 19 received Ad26.COV2.S at low or high dose, single or two shots; 5 received placebo; per-sample allocation not given. Repertoires come from day 63 after the first vaccine or placebo injection. At a Boston site, the person donating was an adult of 18-55 years.

The chain recombines TRBV2 with TRBJ1-1; D unclear. The sample was peripheral blood, taken in a trial of Ad26.COV2.S vaccine versus placebo. The sequence came from a person aged 18-60 years who received the Ad26.COV2.S COVID-19 vaccine or a placebo. The CDR3 bases are TGTGCCAGCAGTGAATGGTTAGGAACTGAAGCTTTCTTT. Its protein product is CASSEWLGTEAFF.